The 14 T cell receptor beta chains below were found in one sample sequenced in a study of Tregs in tolerant kidney transplant recipients. The data were produced by immunoSEQ multiplex PCR, yet TCRdb's version contains in-frame clones alone and is incomplete. This repertoire shows 95,000 to 120,000 clones, around 90% found once; its top ten account for around 0.35%. The specimen was CD4+ T cells from blood, collected before the transplant. Every receptor here comes from a human donor who received a combined kidney and bone marrow transplant.

This clone was seen a handful of times. V and J are TRBV5-1 and TRBJ2-7; D is unresolved. Germline V gene data show CDR1 as SGHRS and CDR2 as YFSETQ. V lost 3 bases, J lost 2 bases, and 12 bases lay in between. The CDR3 sequence is 14 residues long. The CDR3 reads CASSSTRRTYEQYF. Written as DNA, the CDR3 is TGCGCCAGCAGCTCGACTCGACGGACCTACGAGCAGTACTTC.

The chain employs TRBV29-1 and TRBJ2-2, with 12 bases fitting TRBD2. The germline V gene has CDR1 SQVTM and CDR2 ANQGSEA. The CDR3 loop spans 20 amino acids. With V trimmed by 2 bases and J by 0 bases, 13 bases remained unmatched. CDR3 nucleotides: TGCAGCGTTGAAATACTAGCGGGGGGACTCGGGGTTACGAACACCGGGGAGCTGTTTTTT. This encodes CSVEILAGGLGVTNTGELFF.

This clone has just a few counts. The chain couples TRBV6-1 to TRBJ2-1, with TRBD2 identical over 13 bases. The CDR3 loop spans 13 amino acids. V lost 6 bases, J lost 14 bases, and 7 bases stayed unmatched. Germline CDR1 reads MNHNS; CDR2 reads SASEGT. Written as DNA, the CDR3 is TGTGCCAGCAGAGCCGGACTAGCGGGGGAGGAGTTCTTC. This translates into CASRAGLAGEEFF.

The chain uses TRBV29-1 and TRBJ1-4, with D possibly matching TRBD1 (5 bases). The germline CDR1 and CDR2 sequences are SQVTM and ANQGSEA. The CDR3 sequence is 13 residues long. V lost 7 bases, J lost 5 bases, and 14 bases lay in between. The CDR3 reads CSGGGGGNEKLFF. CDR3 DNA sequence: TGCAGCGGGGGGGGAGGAGGAAATGAAAAACTGTTTTTT. The full variable domain, rest sourced from reference TRBV29-1 and TRBJ1-4, is SAVISQKPSRDICQRGTSLTIQCQVDSQVTMMFWYRQQPGQSLTLIATANQGSEATYESGFVIDKFPISRPNLTFSTLTVSNMSPEDSSIYLCSGGGGGNEKLFFGSGTQLSVL.

V usage is TRBV7-2 and J usage is TRBJ2-7; D might be TRBD2 (5 bases). There are 18 residues in the CDR3. Trimming took 5 bases from V and 0 from J, leaving 23 bases between them. Germline V lookup: CDR1 SGHTA, CDR2 FQGNSA. The CDR3 region is CASSPDGSGGGFSYEQYF. CDR3 coding DNA: TGTGCCAGCAGCCCCGACGGAAGTGGAGGCGGCTTCTCCTACGAGCAGTACTTC.

The rearrangement joins TRBV7-2 to TRBJ2-7; 8 positions match TRBD1. The V gene's germline CDR1 is SGHTA and CDR2 FQGNSA. This CDR3 region has 16 residues. Trimming removed 0 bases from V and 2 bases from J; junction bases left unmatched: 6. Here the CDR3 reads CASSLAAGTGTYEQYF. In DNA, the CDR3 is TGTGCCAGCAGCTTAGCAGCCGGGACAGGTACCTACGAGCAGTACTTC.

This clone was seen only once. The V and J genes are TRBV25-1 and TRBJ2-2; 9 bases are a match to TRBD2. Per germline, CDR1 MGHDK and CDR2 SYGVNS. The CDR3 spans 16 residues. J gave up 8 bases and V 3 bases, and 10 bases lay outside the gene matches. The CDR3 coding sequence is TGTGCCAGCAGTGAGGTATCTAGCGGGATTGAAGGGGAGCTGTTTTTT. It is translated as CASSEVSSGIEGELFF.

The rearrangement uses TRBV7-8 and TRBJ2-2, with D uncertain. The V end was cut by 11 bases, the J end by 1 base, with 11 bases between. Germline loops: CDR1 SGHVS, CDR2 FQNEAQ. The CDR3 has 13 residues. CDR3 amino acids: CALADLNTGELFF. In nucleotides, the CDR3 is TGTGCCTTGGCGGATCTGAACACCGGGGAGCTGTTTTTT.

This chain joins TRBV10-1 and TRBJ2-1, with 10 bases matching TRBD2. Unmatched junction bases numbered 1, after V lost 5 bases and J lost 6 bases. The CDR3 sequence is 13 residues long. The germline V gene encodes CDR1 WNHNN and CDR2 SYGVQD (reference sequence). For the CDR3, the DNA is TGCGCCAGCAGTAGCGGGAGGGTCAATGAGCAGTTCTTC. Protein product: CASSSGRVNEQFF.

The CDR3 sequence: CASSLFRGNTEAFF. In nucleotides, the CDR3 is TGTGCCAGCAGCTTATTTCGGGGGAACACTGAAGCTTTCTTT. J is TRBJ1-1 and V is TRBV7-2; D gene unclear. V lost 2 bases, J lost 1 base, and 8 bases lay in between. The CDR3 has 14 amino acids. Germline values: CDR1 SGHTA, CDR2 FQGNSA.

The chain carries TRBV30 and TRBJ2-7; weak D call: TRBD1 (5 bases). Germline loops: CDR1 GTSNPN, CDR2 SVGIG (reference sequence). Deletions cut 2 bases from V and 2 bases from J, with 10 bases between. This CDR3 contains 13 residues. DNA of the CDR3: TGTGCCTGGAGTAAATCAGGGACCTACGAGCAGTACTTC. Amino acids: CAWSKSGTYEQYF.

The chain combines TRBV5-4 with TRBJ2-1; 13 positions agree with TRBD2. There are 13 residues in the CDR3. The germline CDR1 and CDR2 sequences are SGHNT and YYREEE (reference sequence). Trimming removed 3 bases from V and 10 bases from J; junction bases left unmatched: 1. The CDR3 here is CASSSGLAGEQFF. DNA for the CDR3: TGTGCCAGCAGCTCGGGACTAGCGGGGGAGCAGTTCTTC.

The V call is TRBV7-8, the J call TRBJ1-2, with TRBD1 as a possible D gene (6 bases). The CDR3 loop spans 14 amino acids. Germline V CDR1 and CDR2: SGHVS, FQNEAQ. V gave up 5 bases and J gave up 7 bases, with 17 bases separating them. In DNA form, the CDR3 reads TGTGCCAGCAGCAAGGGACAAGTCCGAAGTGGCTACACCTTC. Protein: CASSKGQVRSGYTF. Based on the CDR3 plus reference TRBV7-8 and TRBJ1-2, the full variable domain is GAGVSQSPRYKVAKRGQDVALRCDPISGHVSLFWYQQALGQGPEFLTYFQNEAQLDKSGLPSDRFFAERPEGSVSTLKIQRTQQEDSAVYLCASSKGQVRSGYTFGSGTRLTVV.

The V and J genes are TRBV20-1 and TRBJ2-3, with unresolved D. CDR3 length equals 11 residues. The V end lost 5 bases, the J end lost 6 bases, and 9 bases lay between the germline ends. The germline V gene encodes CDR1 DFQATT and CDR2 SNEGSKA (reference sequence). CDR3: CSAETRDTQYF. The CDR3 nucleotides read TGCAGTGCTGAAACCCGGGATACGCAGTATTTT.